Listed below are T cell receptor beta chains from one sample, sequenced in a study of shared clonotypes between healthy human individuals. Profiling relied on immunoSEQ multiplex PCR, and the TCRdb table lists in-frame clones only, not all of them. The data show fewer than 1 million clones, around 96% seen once. Sequencing was done on a sample of naive CD8+ T cells sorted from blood. All receptors derive from a man younger than 45 in good health. Each CDR3 is given with its conserved first and last residue. A D gene is named only where the DNA matches it firmly. Only some rows state a clone size, as once, few, many or a class for expanded clones.

j_call	clone_size	v_call	d_call	cdr3_aa	cdr3_nt
TRBJ2-1	once	TRBV9	NA	CASGYGSDEQFF	TGTGCCAGCGGCTACGGGTCCGATGAGCAGTTCTTC
TRBJ1-1	NA	TRBV6-6	TRBD1	CASSYEPGQINTEAFF	TGTGCCAGCAGTTACGAACCGGGACAGATAAACACTGAAGCTTTCTTT
TRBJ2-3	NA	TRBV6-1	TRBD2	CASSEWGTSADTQYF	TGTGCCAGCAGTGAATGGGGGACTAGCGCTGATACGCAGTATTTT
TRBJ2-1	NA	TRBV20-1	TRBD2	CSAPPSGWQFF	TGCAGTGCTCCTCCTAGCGGATGGCAGTTCTTC
TRBJ1-2	NA	TRBV7-9	NA	CASSSLSGQSYGYTF	TGTGCCAGCAGCTCACTTTCCGGACAATCCTATGGCTACACCTTC
TRBJ2-7	NA	TRBV7-8	TRBD1	CASSLGGTGSYEQYF	TGTGCCAGCAGCCTAGGGGGGACAGGGTCCTACGAGCAGTACTTC
TRBJ2-4	NA	TRBV19	TRBD1	CASSVSTGTGFIQYF	TGTGCCAGTAGTGTGTCTACCGGGACAGGGTTCATTCAGTACTTC
TRBJ2-3	NA	TRBV7-2	NA	CASSSQDRGYTDTQYF	TGTGCCAGCAGCTCACAGGACCGAGGGTACACAGATACGCAGTATTTT
TRBJ2-1	NA	TRBV9	NA	CASGEEGTYNEQFF	TGTGCCAGCGGTGAGGAGGGGACCTACAATGAGCAGTTCTTC
TRBJ2-7	once	TRBV4-3	NA	CASSQAQSGFSYEQYF	TGCGCCAGCAGCCAGGCTCAGAGCGGATTCTCCTACGAGCAGTACTTC
TRBJ2-7	NA	TRBV5-4	TRBD1	CASSLGDRSNEQYF	TGTGCCAGCAGCTTGGGGGACAGGAGCAACGAGCAGTACTTC
TRBJ2-5	NA	TRBV7-9	NA	CASSSTAEETQYF	TGTGCCAGCAGCTCGACGGCGGAAGAGACCCAGTACTTC
TRBJ2-7	NA	TRBV27	TRBD2	CASSPNSGNPYEQYF	TGTGCCAGCAGTCCAAATAGCGGGAATCCCTACGAGCAGTACTTC